These T cell receptor beta chains were read from a single sample in a study of early T cells in non-severe SARS-CoV-2 infection. TCRdb ran MiXCR on the 5' RACE reads and lists one entry per CDR3 protein. Of some 80,000 distinct CDR3 sequences in the sample, more than 9% were seen once. Sequencing input: whole blood. Source of these receptors: an adult who was a healthcare worker with PCR-confirmed SARS-CoV-2 infection or an uninfected control (not recorded which). Each CDR3 is given with its conserved first and last residue. Fields, in order: D gene, clone size, J gene, V gene, CDR3 DNA, CDR3 protein. A D gene is named only where the DNA matches it firmly. Not all rows give a size; the values are once, few, many and, for expanded clones, a class.

d_gene: TRBD2
abundance: -
j_gene: TRBJ2-5
v_gene: TRBV20-1
CDR3nt: TGCAGTGCTGGACCTTCGGCGGGAGTAAGAGAGACCCAGTACTTC
CDR3aa: CSAGPSAGVRETQYF

d_gene: TRBD1
abundance: -
j_gene: TRBJ2-7
v_gene: TRBV27
CDR3nt: TGTGCCAGCAGTTTATCACAGACAGGGGGCAACGAGCAGTACTTC
CDR3aa: CASSLSQTGGNEQYF

d_gene: TRBD1
abundance: few
j_gene: TRBJ2-2
v_gene: TRBV9
CDR3nt: TGTGCCAGCAGTGCCGGGACAGGGCCCGGGGAGCTGTTTTTT
CDR3aa: CASSAGTGPGELFF

d_gene: TRBD2
abundance: -
j_gene: TRBJ2-1
v_gene: TRBV7-2
CDR3nt: TGTGCCAGCAGCTTAACTAGCGGGAGTAGGCATGAGCAGTTCTTC
CDR3aa: CASSLTSGSRHEQFF

d_gene: -
abundance: -
j_gene: TRBJ2-6
v_gene: TRBV29-1
CDR3nt: TGCAGCGTCACAGGCTCTGGGGCCAACGTCCTGACTTTC
CDR3aa: CSVTGSGANVLTF

d_gene: TRBD1
abundance: -
j_gene: TRBJ1-4
v_gene: TRBV2
CDR3nt: TGTGCCAGCAGTGAAGACAGGGGGGAAAAACTGTTTTTT
CDR3aa: CASSEDRGEKLFF

d_gene: -
abundance: many
j_gene: TRBJ2-5
v_gene: TRBV18
CDR3nt: TGTGCCAGCTCACCTAACATGGGGCCCGGAGAGACCCAGTACTTC
CDR3aa: CASSPNMGPGETQYF

d_gene: TRBD2
abundance: few
j_gene: TRBJ2-1
v_gene: TRBV4-2
CDR3nt: TGTGCCAGCAGCCAAGCGGAACTAGCGGGACTCAATGAGCAGTTCTTC
CDR3aa: CASSQAELAGLNEQFF

d_gene: -
abundance: many
j_gene: TRBJ2-3
v_gene: TRBV5-1
CDR3nt: TGCGCCAGTCGTGCGTTTGGCAGTTACACAGATACGCAGTATTTT
CDR3aa: CASRAFGSYTDTQYF

d_gene: TRBD2
abundance: -
j_gene: TRBJ2-7
v_gene: TRBV3-1
CDR3nt: TGTGCCAGCAGCCAAGGGCTAGCGGGAGCCGGAGAGCAGTACTTC
CDR3aa: CASSQGLAGAGEQYF

d_gene: TRBD1
abundance: few
j_gene: TRBJ1-1
v_gene: TRBV5-1
CDR3nt: TGCGCCAGCAGCTTGGTGCAGGGGGCGGCTTTATCTGAAGCTTTCTTT
CDR3aa: CASSLVQGAALSEAFF

d_gene: -
abundance: many
j_gene: TRBJ1-2
v_gene: TRBV5-1
CDR3nt: TGCGCCAGCAGCGTTGGGGCCTATGGCTACACCTTC
CDR3aa: CASSVGAYGYTF

d_gene: TRBD1
abundance: once
j_gene: TRBJ1-2
v_gene: TRBV7-3
CDR3nt: TGTGCCAGCAGCTTAACAGGACAGGCCTATGGCTACACCTTC
CDR3aa: CASSLTGQAYGYTF

d_gene: -
abundance: many
j_gene: TRBJ2-1
v_gene: TRBV10-3
CDR3nt: TGTGCCATCAGTGATTTAGGGCCCGGTGAGCAGTTCTTC
CDR3aa: CAISDLGPGEQFF

d_gene: -
abundance: -
j_gene: TRBJ1-1
v_gene: TRBV11-2
CDR3nt: TGTGCCAGCAGCTTAGAACGGAGGGAAGCTTTCTTT
CDR3aa: CASSLERREAFF

d_gene: -
abundance: few
j_gene: TRBJ2-5
v_gene: TRBV29-1
CDR3nt: TGCAGCGTTGGAATGGGACAAGAGACCCAGTACTTC
CDR3aa: CSVGMGQETQYF